This T cell receptor (beta chain) was identified in a study of blood T cell repertoires in COVID-19 (dated by TCRdb to the early 2020s). In terms of the full investigation: Samples from collaborators originated in the United States, Italy and Spain and spanned both the acute and convalescent phases of COVID-19. HLA class I and class II types, where available, came from metadata supplied by the sample provider rather than from assay-based typing. Deeply sampled blood TCRbeta repertoires from subjects exposed to, actively infected with, or recovered from COVID-19 were included in the dataset. Sample metadata almost always included a de-identified subject ID, COVID-19 status, age in years and sex. The prospective study material was composed of cDNA or gDNA derived from T cells, B-cell-depleted T cells, or PBMCs. The samples were drawn from the first 160 participants of the ongoing ImmuneRACE study and from 950 to 1,500 subjects provided by 6 global collaborators. The repertoires were made available in a free public database intended to serve as a resource for research on the immune response to SARS-CoV-2. General findings and caveats noted by the study authors: The amount of clinical and demographic metadata varied by source and participant and was provided uncurated.

Details on this clone: This clone's antigen is unknown. Per-base qualities were not stored, and no clone one base away is much larger.

One collaborating source in Seattle enrolled patients while the patients were actively infected and followed the patients over time throughout the course of disease. Whole blood was collected in K2EDTA tubes by collaborating institutions according to the institutions' own protocols. For TCRbeta analysis, collaborator samples were shipped as frozen whole blood, as isolated PBMCs, or as DNA extracted from either sample type. V is pared back by 4 bases and J by 4 bases, with 12 bases lying between the germline termini. Inclusive of the bounding cysteine and phenylalanine, the CDR3 is 14 residues long. Just CDR3 DNA is preserved here, 42 bases in frame from base 1. The germline V gene encodes CDR1 ENHRY and CDR2 SYGVKD. The immunoSEQ Assay, a bias-controlled multiplex PCR, was used to amplify TCRbeta CDR3 regions from genomic DNA. The source study handled its data this way. The number of nucleated cells in each sample was estimated from the amplification of reference gene primers within the assay. To quantify the absolute abundance of each unique TCRbeta CDR3 rearrangement, sequence reads were collapsed and filtered. For each sample, productive Simpson clonality was calculated by taking the square root of Simpson's diversity index across productive rearrangements. In TCRdb, the immuneACCESS table is reduced to in-frame sequences with V and J assigned. These tables do not hold every clone; where another copy was compared, an unresolved V gene accounts for under half, and the others remain unexplained. V and J calls and clone size are given by that table; D and trimming were obtained from the DNA. For this sample the table gives 200,000 to 300,000 clones, of which 81% were detected only once. Roughly 7.4% of the sample lies in the top ten.

Recombination joined TRBV10-3 with TRBJ2-3; a tentative D match to TRBD2 spans 6 bases. Specimen: peripheral blood. The sequence came from a woman of 80 years or more with COVID-19, enrolled during active disease. The nucleotides read TGTGCCATCAGTGGCGAACTAGCTGCAGATACGCAGTATTTT. Translation gives CAISGELAADTQYF.